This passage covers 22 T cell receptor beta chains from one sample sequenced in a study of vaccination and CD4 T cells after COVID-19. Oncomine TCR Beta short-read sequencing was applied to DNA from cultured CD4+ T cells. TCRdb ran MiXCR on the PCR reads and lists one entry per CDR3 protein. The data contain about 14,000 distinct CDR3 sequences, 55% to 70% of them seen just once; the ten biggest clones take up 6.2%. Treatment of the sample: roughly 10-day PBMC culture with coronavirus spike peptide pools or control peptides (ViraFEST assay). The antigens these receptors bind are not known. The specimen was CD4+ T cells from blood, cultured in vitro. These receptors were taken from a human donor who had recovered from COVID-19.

The CDR3 region has the DNA TGTGCCAGCAGCGCGGGGGGAATAGGCCAAGAGACCCAGTACTTC. It yields the protein CASSAGGIGQETQYF. This chain links TRBV5-4 with TRBJ2-5; 8 nucleotides agree with TRBD2. V gave up 4 bases and J gave up 1 base; unmatched junction bases: 6. The CDR3 covers 15 residues. Germline CDR1 is SGHNT and CDR2 is YYREEE (reference sequence). The variable domain in full, with the rest retrieved from reference TRBV5-4 and TRBJ2-5, is ETGVTQSPTHLIKTRGQQVTLRCSSQSGHNTVSWYQQALGQGPQFIFQYYREEENGRGNFPPRFSGLQFPNYSSELNVNALELDDSALYLCASSAGGIGQETQYFGPGTRLLVL.

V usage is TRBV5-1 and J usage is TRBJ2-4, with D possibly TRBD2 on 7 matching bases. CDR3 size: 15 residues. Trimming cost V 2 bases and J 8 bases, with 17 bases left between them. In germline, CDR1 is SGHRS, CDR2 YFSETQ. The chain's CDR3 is CASSLGGAGSDIQYF. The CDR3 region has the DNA TGCGCCAGCAGCTTAGGGGGGGCAGGTTCCGACATTCAGTACTTC. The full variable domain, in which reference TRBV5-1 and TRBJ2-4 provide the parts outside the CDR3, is KAGVTQTPRYLIKTRGQQVTLSCSPISGHRSVSWYQQTPGQGLQFLFEYFSETQRNKGNFPGRFSGRQFSNSRSEMNVSTLELGDSALYLCASSLGGAGSDIQYFGAGTRLSVL.

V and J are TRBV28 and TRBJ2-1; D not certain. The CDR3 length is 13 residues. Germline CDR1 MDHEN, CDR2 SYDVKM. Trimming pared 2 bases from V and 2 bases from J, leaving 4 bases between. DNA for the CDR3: TGTGCCAGCAGTTTAGACACCTACAATGAGCAGTTCTTC. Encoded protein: CASSLDTYNEQFF.

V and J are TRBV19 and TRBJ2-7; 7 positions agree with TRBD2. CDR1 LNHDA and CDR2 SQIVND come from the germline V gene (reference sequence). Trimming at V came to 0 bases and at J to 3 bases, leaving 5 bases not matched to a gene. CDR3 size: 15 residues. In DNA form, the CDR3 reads TGTGCCAGTAGTATAGAAGGGCTAGCGGACTACGAGCAGTACTTC. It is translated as CASSIEGLADYEQYF.

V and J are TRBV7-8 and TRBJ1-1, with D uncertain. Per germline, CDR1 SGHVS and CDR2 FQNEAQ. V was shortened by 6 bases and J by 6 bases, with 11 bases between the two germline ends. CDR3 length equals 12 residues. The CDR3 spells CASSLTYSEAFF. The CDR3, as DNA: TGTGCCAGCAGTCTCACATACTCTGAAGCTTTCTTT.

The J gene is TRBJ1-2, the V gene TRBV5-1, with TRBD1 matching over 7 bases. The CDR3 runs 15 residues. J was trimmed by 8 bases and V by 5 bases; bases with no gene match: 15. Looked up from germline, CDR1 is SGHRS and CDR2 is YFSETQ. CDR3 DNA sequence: TGCGCCAGCAGTTCCACTTCGACAGGGACTCTAGGCTACACCTTC. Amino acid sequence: CASSSTSTGTLGYTF.

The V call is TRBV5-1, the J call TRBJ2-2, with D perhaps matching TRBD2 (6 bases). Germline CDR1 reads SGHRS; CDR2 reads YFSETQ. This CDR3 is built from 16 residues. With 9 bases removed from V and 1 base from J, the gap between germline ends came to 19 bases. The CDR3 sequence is CATGRTGTQNTGELFF. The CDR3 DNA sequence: TGCGCCACCGGCCGTACCGGGACTCAGAACACCGGGGAGCTGTTTTTT.

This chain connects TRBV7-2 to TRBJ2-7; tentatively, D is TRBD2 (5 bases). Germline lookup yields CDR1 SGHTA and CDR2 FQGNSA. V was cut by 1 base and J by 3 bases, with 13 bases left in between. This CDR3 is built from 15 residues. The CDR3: CASSLVWGVLYEQYF. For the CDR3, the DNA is TGTGCCAGCAGCTTAGTCTGGGGAGTCCTCTACGAGCAGTACTTC.

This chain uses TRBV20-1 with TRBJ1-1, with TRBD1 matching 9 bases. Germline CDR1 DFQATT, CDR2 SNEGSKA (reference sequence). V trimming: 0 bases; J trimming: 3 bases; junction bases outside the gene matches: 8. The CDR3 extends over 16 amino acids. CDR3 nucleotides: TGCAGTGCTAGAGAAGGGACAGGGACGTATGACACTGAAGCTTTCTTT. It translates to CSAREGTGTYDTEAFF.

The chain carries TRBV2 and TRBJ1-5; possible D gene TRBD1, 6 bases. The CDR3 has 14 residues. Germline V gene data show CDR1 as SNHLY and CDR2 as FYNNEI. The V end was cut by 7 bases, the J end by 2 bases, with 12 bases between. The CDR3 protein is CASKLQGGNQPQHF. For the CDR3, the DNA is TGTGCCAGCAAATTACAGGGAGGCAATCAGCCCCAGCATTTT.

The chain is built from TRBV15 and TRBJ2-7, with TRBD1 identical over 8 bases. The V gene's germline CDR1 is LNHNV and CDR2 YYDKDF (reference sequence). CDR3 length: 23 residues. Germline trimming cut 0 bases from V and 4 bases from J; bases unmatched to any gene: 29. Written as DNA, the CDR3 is TGTGCCACCAGCAGAGAGGGACAGGAAGGCCTAAGCACTCTTCCGGGACTTGTATACGAGCAGTACTTC. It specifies CATSREGQEGLSTLPGLVYEQYF.

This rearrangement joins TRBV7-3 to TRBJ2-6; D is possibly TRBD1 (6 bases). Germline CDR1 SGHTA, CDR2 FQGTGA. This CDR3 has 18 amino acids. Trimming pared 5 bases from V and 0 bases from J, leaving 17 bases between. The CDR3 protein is CASSLSGGPSSGANVLTF. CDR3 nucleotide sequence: TGTGCCAGCAGCCTAAGTGGGGGCCCGAGCTCTGGGGCCAACGTCCTGACTTTC.

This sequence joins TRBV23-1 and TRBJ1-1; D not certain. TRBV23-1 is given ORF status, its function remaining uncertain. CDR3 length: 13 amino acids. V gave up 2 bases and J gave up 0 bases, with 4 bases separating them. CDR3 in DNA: TGCGCCAGCAGTCAAGGCTTGAACACTGAAGCTTTCTTT. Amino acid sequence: CASSQGLNTEAFF.

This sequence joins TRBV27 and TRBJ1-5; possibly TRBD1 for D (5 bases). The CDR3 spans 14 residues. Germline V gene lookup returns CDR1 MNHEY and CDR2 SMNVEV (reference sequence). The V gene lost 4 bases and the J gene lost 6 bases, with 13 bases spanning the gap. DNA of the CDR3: TGTGCCAGCAGTTGGGGAGGGGAGGGTCAGCCCCAGCATTTT. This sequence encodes CASSWGGEGQPQHF.

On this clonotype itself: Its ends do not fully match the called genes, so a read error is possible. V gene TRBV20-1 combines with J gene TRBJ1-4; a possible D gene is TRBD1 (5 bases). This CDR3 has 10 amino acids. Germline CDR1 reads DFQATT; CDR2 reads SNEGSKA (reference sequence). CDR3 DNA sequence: TGCAGTGCCCGCCTTGGGGGGGAAAGTTTT. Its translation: CSARLGGESF.

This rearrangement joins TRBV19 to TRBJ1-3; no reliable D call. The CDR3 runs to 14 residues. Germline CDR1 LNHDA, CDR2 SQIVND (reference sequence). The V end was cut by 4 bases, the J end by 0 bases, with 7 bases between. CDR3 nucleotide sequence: TGTGCCAGTAGTACGGCGGGCTCTGGAAACACCATATATTTT. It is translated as CASSTAGSGNTIYF.

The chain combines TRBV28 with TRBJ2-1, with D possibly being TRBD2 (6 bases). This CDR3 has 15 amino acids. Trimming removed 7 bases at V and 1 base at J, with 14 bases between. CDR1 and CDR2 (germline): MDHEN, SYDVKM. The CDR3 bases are TGTGCCAGCACCCTTGGAGGGCGTTCCTACAATGAGCAGTTCTTC. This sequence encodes CASTLGGRSYNEQFF.

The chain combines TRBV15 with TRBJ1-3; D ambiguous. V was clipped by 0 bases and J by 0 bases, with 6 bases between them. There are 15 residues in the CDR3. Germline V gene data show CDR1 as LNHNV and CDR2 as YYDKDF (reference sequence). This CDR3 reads CATSRDGHSGNTIYF. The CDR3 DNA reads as TGTGCCACCAGCAGAGATGGGCACTCTGGAAACACCATATATTTT.

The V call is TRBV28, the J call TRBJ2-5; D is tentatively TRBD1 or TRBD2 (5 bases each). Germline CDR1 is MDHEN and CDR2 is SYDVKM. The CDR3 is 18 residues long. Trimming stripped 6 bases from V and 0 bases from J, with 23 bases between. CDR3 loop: CASRGRGGPVGYQETQYF. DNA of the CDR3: TGTGCCAGCAGGGGACGCGGCGGTCCGGTGGGGTACCAAGAGACCCAGTACTTC.

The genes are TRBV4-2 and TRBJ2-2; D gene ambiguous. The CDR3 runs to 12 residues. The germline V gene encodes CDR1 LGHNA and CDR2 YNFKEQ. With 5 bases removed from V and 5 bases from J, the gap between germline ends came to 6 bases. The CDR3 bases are TGTGCCAGCAGCTCACGGACCGGGGAGCTGTTTTTT. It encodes CASSSRTGELFF.

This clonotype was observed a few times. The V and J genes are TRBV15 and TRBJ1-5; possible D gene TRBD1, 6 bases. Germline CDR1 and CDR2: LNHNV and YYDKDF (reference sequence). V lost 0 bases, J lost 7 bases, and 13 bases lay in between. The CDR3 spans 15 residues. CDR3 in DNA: TGTGCCACCAGCAGAGATTTACAGGGCAGGCAGCCCCAGCATTTT. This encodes CATSRDLQGRQPQHF.

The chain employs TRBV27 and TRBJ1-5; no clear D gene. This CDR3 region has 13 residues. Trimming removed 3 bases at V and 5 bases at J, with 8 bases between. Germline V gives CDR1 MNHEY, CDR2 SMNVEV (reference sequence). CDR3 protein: CASSFKADQPQHF. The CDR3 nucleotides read TGTGCCAGCAGTTTTAAGGCGGATCAGCCCCAGCATTTT.